This T cell receptor beta chain was sequenced in a study of CD8 T cells in Susac syndrome. An amount of RNA that ranged from roughly 0.45 to 1 ug was reverse transcribed with random hexamers. TCRdb recomputed calls from the immunoSEQ multiplex PCR reads with MiXCR, one row per CDR3 protein. Of hundreds of thousands of distinct CDR3 sequences detected, about 93% appear once; the ten largest clones hold about 0.071%. Deletions cut 4 bases from V and 0 bases from J, with 9 bases between. The CDR3 runs 13 residues. Germline V gene sequence: CDR1 SQVTM, CDR2 ANQGSEA. The TCR was taken from a human donor with multiple sclerosis. Sequenced sample: CD4+ T cells from PBMCs. V is TRBV29-1 and J is TRBJ1-1; D gene uncertain. Here the CDR3 reads CSVVVALNTEAFF. The CDR3 DNA is TGCAGCGTTGTTGTCGCTCTGAACACTGAAGCTTTCTTT.